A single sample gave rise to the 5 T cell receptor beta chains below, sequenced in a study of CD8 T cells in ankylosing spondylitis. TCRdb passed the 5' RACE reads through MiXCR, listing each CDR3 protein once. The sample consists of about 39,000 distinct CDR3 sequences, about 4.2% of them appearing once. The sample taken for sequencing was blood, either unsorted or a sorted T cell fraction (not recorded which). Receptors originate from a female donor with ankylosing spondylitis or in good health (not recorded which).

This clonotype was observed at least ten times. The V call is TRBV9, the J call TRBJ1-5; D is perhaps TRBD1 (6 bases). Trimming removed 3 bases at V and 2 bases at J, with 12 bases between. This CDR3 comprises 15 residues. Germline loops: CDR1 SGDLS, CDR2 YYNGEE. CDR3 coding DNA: TGTGCCAGCAGCGCGGGCGCAGGGGGCAATCAGCCCCAGCATTTT. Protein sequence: CASSAGAGGNQPQHF.

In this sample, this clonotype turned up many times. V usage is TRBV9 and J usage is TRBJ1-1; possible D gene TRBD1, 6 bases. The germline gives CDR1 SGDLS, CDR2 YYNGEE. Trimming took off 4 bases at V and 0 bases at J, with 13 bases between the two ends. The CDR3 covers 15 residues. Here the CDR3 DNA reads TGTGCCAGCAGCCCTCGGACAGCCTTGAACACTGAAGCTTTCTTT. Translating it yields CASSPRTALNTEAFF.

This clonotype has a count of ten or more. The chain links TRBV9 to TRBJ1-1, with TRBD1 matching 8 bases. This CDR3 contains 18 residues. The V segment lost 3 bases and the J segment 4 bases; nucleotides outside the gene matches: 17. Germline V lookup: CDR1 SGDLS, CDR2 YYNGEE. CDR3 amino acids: CASSADPGQVGVGTEAFF. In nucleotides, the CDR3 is TGTGCCAGCAGCGCCGATCCGGGACAGGTGGGGGTCGGCACTGAAGCTTTCTTT.

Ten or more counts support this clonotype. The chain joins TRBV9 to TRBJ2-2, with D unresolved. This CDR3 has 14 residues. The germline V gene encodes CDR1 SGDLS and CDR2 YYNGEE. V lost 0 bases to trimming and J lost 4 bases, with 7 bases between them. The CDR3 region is CASSVALTTGELFF. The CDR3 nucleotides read TGTGCCAGCAGCGTAGCACTTACCACCGGGGAGCTGTTTTTT.

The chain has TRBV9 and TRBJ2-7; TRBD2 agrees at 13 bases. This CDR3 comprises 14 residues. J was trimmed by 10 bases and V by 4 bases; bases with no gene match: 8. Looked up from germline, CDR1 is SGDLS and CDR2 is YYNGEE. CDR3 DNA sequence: TGTGCCAGCAGCAAACAGGGACTAGCGGGGTTACAGTACTTC. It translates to CASSKQGLAGLQYF.